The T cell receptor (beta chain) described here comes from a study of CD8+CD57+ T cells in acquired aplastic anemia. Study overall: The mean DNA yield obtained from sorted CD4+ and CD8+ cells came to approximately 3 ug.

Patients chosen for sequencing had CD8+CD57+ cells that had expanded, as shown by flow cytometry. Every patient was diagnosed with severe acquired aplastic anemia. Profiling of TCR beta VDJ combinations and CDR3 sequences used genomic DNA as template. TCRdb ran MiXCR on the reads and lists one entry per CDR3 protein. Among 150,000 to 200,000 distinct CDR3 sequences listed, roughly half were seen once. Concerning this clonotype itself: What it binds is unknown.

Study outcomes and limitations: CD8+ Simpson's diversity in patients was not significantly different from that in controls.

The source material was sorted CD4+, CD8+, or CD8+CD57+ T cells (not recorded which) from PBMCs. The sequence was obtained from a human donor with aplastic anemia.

This chain's CDR3 is CASSSPRGADYEQYF. The CDR3 DNA sequence: TGTGCCAGCAGCTCCCCGCGGGGGGCCGACTACGAGCAGTACTTC. This chain joins TRBV11-1 and TRBJ2-1; 8 bases are a match to TRBD2. With the DNA end fitting TRBJ2-7 better, the J assignment may be wrong. Germline loops: CDR1 SGHAT, CDR2 FQDESV (reference sequence). The CDR3 consists of 15 residues.